The next 8 T cell receptor beta chains were all read from a single sample in a study of patients and donors after allogeneic stem cell transplantation. A single record per CDR3 protein comes from TCRdb applying MiXCR to the RT-PCR reads. The data contain about a million distinct CDR3 sequences, about 20% of them singletons. The sample taken for sequencing was blood, either unsorted or a sorted T cell fraction (not recorded which). The receptors derive from a human donor who was either an allogeneic HSCT recipient or a stem cell or donor lymphocyte infusion donor (not recorded which). It is not recorded whose cells these are; they may come from a transplant donor.

V usage is TRBV29-1 and J usage is TRBJ2-7; 8 bases are shared with TRBD1. Germline CDR1 SQVTM, CDR2 ANQGSEA. The CDR3 extends over 13 amino acids. The V segment lost 4 bases and the J segment 0 bases; nucleotides outside the gene matches: 2. The CDR3 here is CSVVGTGSYEQYF. For the CDR3, the DNA is TGCAGCGTTGTAGGGACAGGCTCCTACGAGCAGTACTTC.

This clonotype was observed a few times. This CDR3 is CASSPGPLEQFF. CDR3 nucleotide sequence: TGTGCCAGCAGCCCCGGCCCCCTCGAGCAGTTCTTC. The chain joins TRBV7-2 to TRBJ2-1, with no clear D. The germline V gene has CDR1 SGHTA and CDR2 FQGNSA. There are 12 residues in the CDR3. Trimming removed 5 bases at V and 10 bases at J, with 12 bases between. Filled out from reference TRBV7-2 and TRBJ2-1, the complete variable domain reads GAGVSQSPSNKVTEKGKDVELRCDPISGHTALYWYRQSLGQGLEFLIYFQGNSAPDKSGLPSDRFSAERTGGSVSTLTIQRTQQEDSAVYLCASSPGPLEQFFGPGTRLTVL.

This clonotype was detected a few times. The genes are TRBV24-1 and TRBJ2-5; 8 bases are shared with TRBD1. The CDR3 is 13 amino acids. In germline, CDR1 is KGHDR, CDR2 SFDVKD. V lost 9 bases and J lost 5; bases outside the gene matches: 7. The CDR3 protein is CATRGQGYETQYF. DNA of the CDR3: TGTGCCACCCGAGGACAGGGCTATGAGACCCAGTACTTC.

This clonotype turned up a few times. The chain uses TRBV2 and TRBJ2-7; 9 nucleotides line up with TRBD2. The germline CDR1 and CDR2 sequences are SNHLY and FYNNEI. With 1 base clipped from V and 5 bases from J, the junction kept 9 bases outside the gene matches. The CDR3 runs 16 residues. In DNA, the CDR3 is TGTGCCAGCAGTGAAGGGCGGGAGGGCCTTAGCCACGAGCAGTACTTC. Protein product: CASSEGREGLSHEQYF.

V usage is TRBV7-2 and J usage is TRBJ2-2, with 7 positions matching TRBD1. The germline V gene has CDR1 SGHTA and CDR2 FQGNSA. This CDR3 has 15 residues. Trimming cost V 11 bases and J 2 bases; bases outside gene matches: 11. The CDR3 nucleotides are TGTGCCGGTAGAACCGGGACAGTAAACACCGGGGAGCTGTTTTTT. The encoded protein is CAGRTGTVNTGELFF.

This rearrangement joins TRBV2 to TRBJ2-2; D remains ambiguous. This CDR3 comprises 15 residues. The germline V gene has CDR1 SNHLY and CDR2 FYNNEI. Trimming stripped 4 bases from V and 6 bases from J, with 15 bases between. The CDR3 sequence: CASSVLDAVAGELFF. The DNA for the CDR3 is TGTGCCAGCAGTGTTTTGGACGCTGTTGCCGGGGAGCTGTTTTTT. Drawing the rest from reference TRBV2 and TRBJ2-2, the complete variable domain is EPEVTQTPSHQVTQMGQEVILRCVPISNHLYFYWYRQILGQKVEFLVSFYNNEISEKSEIFDDQFSVERPDGSNFTLKIRSTKLEDSAMYFCASSVLDAVAGELFFGEGSRLTVL.

This clonotype was observed a few times. V gene TRBV20-1 combines with J gene TRBJ1-3; D unclear. The V and J ends lost 0 bases and 0 bases respectively, with 6 bases between them. CDR1 is DFQATT, CDR2 SNEGSKA, per germline (reference sequence). The CDR3 is 14 residues long. Here the CDR3 DNA reads TGCAGTGCTAGAGAATGGGGCTCTGGAAACACCATATATTTT. The encoded protein is CSAREWGSGNTIYF.

The gene calls are TRBV6-2 or TRBV6-3 and TRBJ2-1; 12 positions agree with TRBD2. Unmatched junction bases numbered 8, after V lost 0 bases and J lost 8 bases. The CDR3 covers 17 residues. Germline CDR1 is MNHEY and CDR2 is SVGEGT. The CDR3 sequence is CASSYSPLAGGPDEQFF. Written as DNA, the CDR3 is TGTGCCAGCAGTTACTCCCCGCTAGCGGGGGGGCCGGATGAGCAGTTCTTC.